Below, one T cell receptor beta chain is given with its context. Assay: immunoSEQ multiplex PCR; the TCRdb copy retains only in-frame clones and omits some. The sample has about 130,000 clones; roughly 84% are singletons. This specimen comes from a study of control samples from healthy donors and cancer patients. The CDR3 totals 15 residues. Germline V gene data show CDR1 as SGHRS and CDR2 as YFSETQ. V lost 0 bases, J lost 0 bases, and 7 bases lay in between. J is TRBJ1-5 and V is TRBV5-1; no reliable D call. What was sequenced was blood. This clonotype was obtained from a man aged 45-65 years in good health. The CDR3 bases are TGCGCCAGCAGCTTGGGGGCAAATAGCAATCAGCCCCAGCATTTT. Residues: CASSLGANSNQPQHF.